What follows are 3 T cell receptor beta chains derived from one specimen sequenced in a study of blood T cell repertoires in COVID-19. The data were produced by immunoSEQ multiplex PCR, yet TCRdb's version contains in-frame clones alone and is incomplete. The table lists about 300,000 clones, approximately 88% of them singletons. Sequenced sample: peripheral blood. The receptors were sampled from a woman in her thirties who had recovered from COVID-19.

This sequence joins TRBV7-2 and TRBJ2-3; 9 bases agree with TRBD1. Looked up from germline, CDR1 is SGHTA and CDR2 is FQGNSA. The CDR3 sequence is 15 residues long. The V and J ends lost 5 bases and 4 bases, in that order; junction bases with no gene match: 7. The CDR3 here is CASSVRDRVSDTQYF. DNA for the CDR3: TGTGCCAGCAGCGTCCGGGACAGGGTATCAGATACGCAGTATTTT. Based on the CDR3 plus reference TRBV7-2 and TRBJ2-3, the full variable domain is GAGVSQSPSNKVTEKGKDVELRCDPISGHTALYWYRQSLGQGLEFLIYFQGNSAPDKSGLPSDRFSAERTGGSVSTLTIQRTQQEDSAVYLCASSVRDRVSDTQYFGPGTRLTVL.

The V and J genes are TRBV6-6 and TRBJ1-3, with a tentative D call TRBD1 (5 bases). Germline CDR1 and CDR2: MNHNY and SVGAGI (reference sequence). The CDR3 contains 16 residues. Trimming took 2 bases from V and 2 from J, leaving 13 bases between them. The CDR3 reads CASSYPQAFAGNTIYF. CDR3 coding DNA: TGTGCCAGCAGTTACCCACAGGCCTTTGCTGGAAACACCATATATTTT.

The chain is built from TRBV30 and TRBJ2-5; D perhaps matches TRBD1 (7 bases). V was pared by 0 bases and J by 0 bases, with 11 bases between. There are 15 residues in the CDR3. The germline gives CDR1 GTSNPN, CDR2 SVGIG (reference sequence). CDR3 amino acids: CAWSVEGQYQETQYF. The CDR3 DNA reads TGTGCCTGGAGTGTGGAGGGACAGTACCAAGAGACCCAGTACTTC.